A selection of T cell receptor beta chains follows, all from one sample in a study of regulatory T cells in long-lasting Graves disease. TCRdb independently ran MiXCR on the multiplex PCR reads; one entry per CDR3 protein. The table records 700,000 or so distinct CDR3 sequences, 30% of them present only once. The specimen was peripheral blood mononuclear cells (PBMCs), collected when the disease was refractory, from a patient treated with antithyroid drugs. The receptors here all came from a female donor with Graves disease. Both conserved end residues are part of each CDR3. The D gene is left open where the match is weak. Size is omitted from some rows. Given values are once, few, many or a class for expanded clones.

>14|TRBV12-3/TRBV12-4|TRBJ2-1|TRBD2|NA
CASSRLAVDNEQFF
TGTGCCAGCAGCAGACTAGCGGTCGACAATGAGCAGTTCTTC
>17|TRBV28|TRBJ1-5|TRBD1|few
CASSTPQGAQGNQPQHF
TGTGCCAGCAGTACGCCTCAGGGGGCGCAGGGCAATCAGCCCCAGCATTTT
>16|TRBV19|TRBJ1-2|NA|few
CASQGPGATAANGYTF
TGTGCCTCCCAGGGTCCCGGGGCCACCGCGGCCAATGGCTACACCTTC
>14|TRBV20-1|TRBJ2-2|NA|NA
CSARDGLWTGELFF
TGCAGTGCTAGGGACGGGTTGTGGACCGGGGAGCTGTTTTTT
>16|TRBV5-1|TRBJ2-7|TRBD2|few
CASSLGVAGASYEQYF
TGCGCCAGCAGCTTGGGGGTGGCGGGAGCATCCTACGAGCAGTACTTC
>15|TRBV6-1|TRBJ2-7|NA|NA
CASSQAGRRTYEQYF
TGTGCCAGCAGCCAGGCGGGACGGAGAACCTACGAGCAGTACTTC
>15|TRBV12-3/TRBV12-4|TRBJ1-5|NA|many
CASSLPARSDQPQHF
TGTGCCAGCAGTTTACCGGCACGGAGTGATCAGCCCCAGCATTTT
>16|TRBV20-1|TRBJ2-2|TRBD2|NA
CSASPTSGRAIGELFF
TGCAGTGCTAGTCCCACTAGCGGGAGGGCAATCGGGGAGCTGTTTTTT
>12|TRBV10-1|TRBJ2-7|NA|NA
CASSEEHYEQYF
TGCGCCAGCAGTGAGGAGCACTACGAGCAGTACTTC
>14|TRBV5-1|TRBJ1-1|NA|NA
CASSDAGGGTEAFF
TGCGCCAGCAGCGACGCTGGGGGGGGTACTGAAGCTTTCTTT
>17|TRBV7-2|TRBJ2-7|TRBD1|NA
CASSLGAPGQGDYEQYF
TGTGCCAGCAGCTTAGGCGCTCCGGGACAGGGGGACTACGAGCAGTACTTC
>15|TRBV20-1|TRBJ2-7|TRBD2|NA
CSARVASGSLHEQYF
TGCAGTGCTAGAGTGGCTAGCGGGAGTCTCCACGAGCAGTACTTC
>14|TRBV2|TRBJ1-1|NA|many
CASFKGQANTEAFF
TGTGCCAGCTTCAAGGGGCAGGCGAACACTGAAGCTTTCTTT
>15|TRBV7-9|TRBJ2-5|NA|NA
CASNILSAGPETQYF
TGTGCCAGCAACATTCTCTCGGCGGGACCAGAGACCCAGTACTTC
>12|TRBV10-3|TRBJ1-4|NA|few
CAIGGDDEKLFF
TGTGCCATCGGTGGAGACGATGAAAAACTGTTTTTT
>13|TRBV10-1|TRBJ2-7|NA|once
CASSGDFNYEQYF
TGCGCCAGCAGTGGGGACTTTAACTACGAGCAGTACTTC
>14|TRBV10-3|TRBJ2-5|TRBD2|NA
CAISALAGQETQYF
TGTGCCATCAGTGCACTAGCGGGTCAAGAGACCCAGTACTTC
>15|TRBV6-2/TRBV6-3|TRBJ1-3|NA|NA
CASSYRLNSGNTIYF
TGTGCCAGCAGTTACCGTCTGAACTCTGGAAACACCATATATTTT
>15|TRBV12-5|TRBJ1-1|TRBD1|NA
CASKQAGGTNTEAFF
TGTGCTAGCAAACAGGCAGGGGGGACGAACACTGAAGCTTTCTTT
>14|TRBV2|TRBJ1-1|NA|NA
CASSANQGGTEAFF
TGTGCCAGCAGTGCAAACCAGGGCGGCACTGAAGCTTTCTTT
>14|TRBV6-1|TRBJ2-1|NA|NA
CASSRSWGSNEQFF
TGTGCCAGCAGCCGGTCTTGGGGGAGTAATGAGCAGTTCTTC
>17|TRBV11-2|TRBJ2-2|TRBD1|few
CASRSIRDRGRAGELFF
TGTGCCAGCAGATCTATCCGGGACAGGGGTCGAGCCGGGGAGCTGTTTTTT
>15|TRBV11-2|TRBJ2-7|TRBD2|few
CASSRTSGGPYEQYF
TGTGCCAGCAGCCGGACTAGCGGGGGGCCCTACGAGCAGTACTTC
>16|TRBV7-6|TRBJ1-2|TRBD1|many
CASSLGTGLQGDGYTF
TGTGCCAGCAGCTTAGGGACAGGTTTGCAGGGGGATGGCTACACCTTC
>14|TRBV20-1|TRBJ1-5|NA|NA
CSAREVGSNQPQHF
TGCAGTGCTAGAGAGGTCGGTAGCAATCAGCCCCAGCATTTT
>11|TRBV30|TRBJ1-1|NA|NA
CAWSVTAEAFF
TGTGCCTGGAGCGTGACAGCCGAAGCTTTCTTT
>14|TRBV9|TRBJ1-1|NA|NA
CASSPGGLATEAFF
TGTGCCAGCAGCCCCGGGGGGTTAGCCACTGAAGCTTTCTTT
>17|TRBV4-1|TRBJ2-2|TRBD2|NA
CASSRVGTSGGTGELFF
TGCGCCAGCAGCCGGGTCGGGACTAGCGGGGGCACCGGGGAGCTGTTTTTT
>13|TRBV28|TRBJ1-2|NA|NA
CASSRAEVYGYTF
TGTGCCAGCAGTCGAGCTGAGGTCTATGGCTACACCTTC
>14|TRBV6-1|TRBJ1-2|NA|few
CASSRGEGPYGYTF
TGTGCCAGCAGCCGGGGCGAGGGACCGTATGGCTACACCTTC
>17|TRBV4-2|TRBJ2-5|NA|NA
CASSQDNGATVQETQYF
TGTGCCAGCAGCCAAGATAATGGAGCAACCGTCCAAGAGACCCAGTACTTC
>16|TRBV12-3/TRBV12-4|TRBJ1-6|NA|few
CASSLTGPPHNSPLHF
TGTGCCAGCAGTTTAACAGGGCCTCCACATAATTCACCCCTCCACTTT
>16|TRBV6-2/TRBV6-3|TRBJ2-7|NA|few
CASSYSGHLNGDEQYF
TGTGCCAGCAGTTACTCGGGCCATCTCAATGGGGACGAGCAGTACTTC
>14|TRBV5-1|TRBJ2-7|NA|few
CASGPRDSTYEQYF
TGCGCCAGCGGACCTCGGGACTCAACCTACGAGCAGTACTTC
>18|TRBV6-2/TRBV6-3|TRBJ1-1|NA|NA
CASRTTGGAQGVNTKAFF
TGTGCCAGCAGAACCACAGGAGGAGCGCAGGGCGTGAACACTAAAGCTTTCTTT
>12|TRBV7-9|TRBJ2-7|NA|NA
CASCEVPYEQYF
TGTGCCAGCTGTGAGGTCCCCTACGAGCAGTACTTC